These 8 T cell receptor beta chains originate from one sample sequenced in a study of graft-versus-host responses after intestinal transplantation. No cognate antigen is known for these TCRs. TCRdb's copy holds only in-frame clones and misses some; the assay was immunoSEQ multiplex PCR. The table lists about 110,000 clones, roughly 86% of them singletons. Sequenced here: unstimulated CD4+ T cells sorted from spleen or lymph node cells, sampled before transplant. These receptors all come from a human donor who was the organ donor for an intestinal transplant.

The V gene is TRBV7-2, the J gene TRBJ2-5; possible D gene TRBD2, 5 bases. Germline V CDR1 and CDR2: SGHTA, FQGNSA. V was trimmed by 2 bases and J by 7 bases, leaving 11 bases between them. The CDR3 is made up of 13 amino acids. CDR3 residues: CASSLWLAGTQYF. CDR3 nucleotide sequence: TGTGCCAGCAGCTTATGGCTCGCGGGGACCCAGTACTTC.

V gene TRBV10-3 combines with J gene TRBJ2-1; 7 bases agree with TRBD2. The J segment lost 8 bases and the V segment lost 4 bases, leaving 5 bases of the junction unmatched. The CDR3 totals 13 residues. Germline values: CDR1 ENHRY, CDR2 SYGVKD. The CDR3 DNA follows: TGTGCCATCAGTGGTACAACTAGCGATGAGCAGTTCTTC. Translated: CAISGTTSDEQFF.

In this sample, this clone turned up once. The CDR3 DNA is TGTGCCAGCTCACCTGCGAGGGGGCGGTTCGCATACTTC. Encoded protein: CASSPARGRFAYF. The chain joins TRBV18 to TRBJ2-4, with TRBD1 matching over 7 bases. The germline gives CDR1 KGHSH, CDR2 LQKENI. After removal of 3 bases from V and 16 bases from J, the junction contained 12 bases not matched to a gene. The CDR3 is made up of 13 amino acids.

CDR3 residues: CASSSTGGLGSGANVLTF. Written as DNA, the CDR3 is TGCGCCAGCAGCTCGACAGGGGGTTTGGGCTCTGGGGCCAACGTCCTGACTTTC. This chain joins TRBV5-1 and TRBJ2-6, with TRBD1 matching over 9 bases. The CDR3 sequence is 18 residues long. The junction had 7 bases not matched to a gene; V was cut back by 3 bases and J by 0 bases. The germline V gene encodes CDR1 SGHRS and CDR2 YFSETQ.

The rearrangement joins TRBV6-5 to TRBJ2-1, with 7 bases aligning to TRBD2. Germline V gene lookup returns CDR1 MNHEY and CDR2 SVGAGI. The J segment lost 1 base and the V segment lost 3 bases, leaving 3 bases of the junction unmatched. The CDR3 length is 15 residues. The CDR3 reads CASSYSGGSYNEQFF. The DNA for the CDR3 is TGTGCCAGCAGTTATTCGGGGGGATCCTACAATGAGCAGTTCTTC.

The chain combines TRBV11-2 with TRBJ1-1; tentative D call: TRBD1 (6 bases). Germline values: CDR1 SGHAT, CDR2 FQNNGV. This CDR3 region has 14 residues. The germline V and J ends were trimmed by 5 bases and 3 bases, with 13 bases remaining between them. CDR3 amino acids: CASSQGLGDTEAFF. Here the CDR3 DNA reads TGTGCCAGCAGCCAGGGGTTGGGGGACACTGAAGCTTTCTTT.

This clone was seen just once. The genes are TRBV5-1 and TRBJ2-5; TRBD2 matches at 12 bases. The CDR3 runs 16 residues. The germline V gene encodes CDR1 SGHRS and CDR2 YFSETQ. The ends lost 3 bases at V and 1 base at J; junction bases unmatched: 4. CDR3 in amino acids: CASSSTTSGGQETQYF. The CDR3 nucleotides are TGCGCCAGCAGCTCCACGACTAGCGGGGGCCAAGAGACCCAGTACTTC.

The V and J genes are TRBV6-5 and TRBJ1-1; weak D call: TRBD1 (6 bases). Germline CDR1 reads MNHEY; CDR2 reads SVGAGI. V was cut by 6 bases and J by 0 bases, with 8 bases left in between. This CDR3 contains 13 residues. CDR3 residues: CASRTGMNTEAFF. CDR3 sequence (DNA): TGTGCCAGCAGAACAGGGATGAACACTGAAGCTTTCTTT.